The clone carrying this T cell receptor (beta chain) showed up just once. The source of the sample is a study of OX40 agonist ivuxolimab in advanced cancers. Assay used: immunoSEQ multiplex PCR; TCRdb lists only in-frame clones, some missing. The sample has 27,000 or so clones, roughly 84% seen once; the top ten hold around a fifth. V lost 6 bases, J lost 3 bases, and 17 bases lay in between. This CDR3 contains 15 residues. The germline V gene has CDR1 WNHNN and CDR2 SYGVQD (reference sequence). The V gene is TRBV10-1, the J gene TRBJ1-1; weak D call: TRBD1 (5 bases). Sample: CD4+ or CD8+ T cells sorted from blood, taken in a trial of the OX40 agonist ivuxolimab. The TCR sequence derives from an adult with an advanced solid tumor such as melanoma, head and neck, liver or kidney cancer. The CDR3 DNA sequence: TGCGCCAGCAGCGGGACGCAGGAACAAGACACTGAAGCTTTCTTT. This encodes CASSGTQEQDTEAFF.